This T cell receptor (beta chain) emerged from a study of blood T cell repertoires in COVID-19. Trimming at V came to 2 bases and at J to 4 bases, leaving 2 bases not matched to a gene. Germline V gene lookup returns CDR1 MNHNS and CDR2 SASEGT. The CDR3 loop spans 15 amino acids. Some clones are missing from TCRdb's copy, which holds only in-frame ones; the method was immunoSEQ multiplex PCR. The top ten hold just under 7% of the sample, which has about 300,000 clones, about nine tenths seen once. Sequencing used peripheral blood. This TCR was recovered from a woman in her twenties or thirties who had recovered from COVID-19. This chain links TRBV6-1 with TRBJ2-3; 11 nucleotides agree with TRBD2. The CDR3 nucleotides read TGTGCCAGCAGTGAATTTAGCGGGGGGGCAGATACGCAGTATTTT. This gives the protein CASSEFSGGADTQYF.